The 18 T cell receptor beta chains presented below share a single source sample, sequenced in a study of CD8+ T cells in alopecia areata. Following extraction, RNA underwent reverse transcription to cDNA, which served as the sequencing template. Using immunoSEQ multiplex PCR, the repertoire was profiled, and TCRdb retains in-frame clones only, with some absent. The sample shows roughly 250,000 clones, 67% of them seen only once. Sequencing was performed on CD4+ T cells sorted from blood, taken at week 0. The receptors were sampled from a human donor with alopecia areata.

For the CDR3, the DNA is TGCAGCGTATGGACAGATGAAAAACTGTTTTTT. Translating it yields CSVWTDEKLFF. The J gene is TRBJ1-4, the V gene TRBV29-1, with a tentative D call TRBD1 (6 bases). CDR1 and CDR2 (germline): SQVTM, ANQGSEA. The CDR3 contains 11 residues. V was pared by 6 bases and J by 6 bases, with 8 bases between. Drawing the rest from reference TRBV29-1 and TRBJ1-4, the complete variable domain is SAVISQKPSRDICQRGTSLTIQCQVDSQVTMMFWYRQQPGQSLTLIATANQGSEATYESGFVIDKFPISRPNLTFSTLTVSNMSPEDSSIYLCSVWTDEKLFFGSGTQLSVL.

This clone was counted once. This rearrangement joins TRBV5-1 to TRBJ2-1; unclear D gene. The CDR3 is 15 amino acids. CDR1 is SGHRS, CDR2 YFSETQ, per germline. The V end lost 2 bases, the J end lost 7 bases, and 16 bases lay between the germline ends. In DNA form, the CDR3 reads TGCGCCAGCAGCTTAGAGCCAGGCTTCGGGAATGAGCAGTTCTTC. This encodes CASSLEPGFGNEQFF.

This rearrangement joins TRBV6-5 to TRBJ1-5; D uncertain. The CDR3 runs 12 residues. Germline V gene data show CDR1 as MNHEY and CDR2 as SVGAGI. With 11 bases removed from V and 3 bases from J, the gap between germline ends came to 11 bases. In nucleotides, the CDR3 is TGTGCCGGAGGGAGGGACAATCAGCCCCAGCATTTT. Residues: CAGGRDNQPQHF.

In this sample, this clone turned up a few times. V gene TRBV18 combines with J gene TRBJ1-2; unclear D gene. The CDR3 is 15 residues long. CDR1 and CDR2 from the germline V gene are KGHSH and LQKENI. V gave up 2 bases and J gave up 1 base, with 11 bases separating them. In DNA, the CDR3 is TGTGCCAGCTCACCAAGTACAGACCTTAACTATGGCTACACCTTC. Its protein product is CASSPSTDLNYGYTF.

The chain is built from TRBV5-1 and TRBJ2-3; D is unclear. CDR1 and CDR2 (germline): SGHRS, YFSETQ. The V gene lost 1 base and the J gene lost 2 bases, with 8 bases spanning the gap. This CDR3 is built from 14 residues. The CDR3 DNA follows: TGCGCCAGCAGCTTGCTCAAAGCCACAGATACGCAGTATTTT. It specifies CASSLLKATDTQYF.

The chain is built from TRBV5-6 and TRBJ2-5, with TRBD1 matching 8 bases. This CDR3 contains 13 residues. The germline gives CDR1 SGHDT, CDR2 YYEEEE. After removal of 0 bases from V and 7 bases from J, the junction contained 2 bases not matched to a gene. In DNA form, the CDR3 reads TGTGCCAGCAGCTTGGGGACAGGGTGGACCCAGTACTTC. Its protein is CASSLGTGWTQYF.

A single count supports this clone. CDR3 sequence: CAWSVTGPTEAFF. Here the CDR3 DNA reads TGTGCCTGGAGTGTTACAGGGCCCACTGAAGCTTTCTTT. This chain uses TRBV30 with TRBJ1-1, with D perhaps TRBD1 (6 bases). There are 13 residues in the CDR3. With 0 bases removed from V and 4 bases from J, the gap between germline ends came to 9 bases. CDR1 is GTSNPN, CDR2 SVGIG, per germline (reference sequence).

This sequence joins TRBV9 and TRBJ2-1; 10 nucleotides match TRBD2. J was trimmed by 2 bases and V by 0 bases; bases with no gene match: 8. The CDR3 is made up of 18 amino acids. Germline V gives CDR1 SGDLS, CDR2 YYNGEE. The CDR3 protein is CASSVVPSGGPPYNEQFF. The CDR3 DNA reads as TGTGCCAGCAGCGTAGTTCCTAGCGGGGGCCCTCCCTACAATGAGCAGTTCTTC.

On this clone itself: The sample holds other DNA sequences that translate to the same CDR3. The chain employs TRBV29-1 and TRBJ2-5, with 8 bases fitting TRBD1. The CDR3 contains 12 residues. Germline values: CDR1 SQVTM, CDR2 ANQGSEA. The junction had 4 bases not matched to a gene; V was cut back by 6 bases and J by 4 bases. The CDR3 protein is CSVAGGGETQYF. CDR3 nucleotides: TGCAGCGTCGCAGGGGGCGGAGAGACCCAGTACTTC.

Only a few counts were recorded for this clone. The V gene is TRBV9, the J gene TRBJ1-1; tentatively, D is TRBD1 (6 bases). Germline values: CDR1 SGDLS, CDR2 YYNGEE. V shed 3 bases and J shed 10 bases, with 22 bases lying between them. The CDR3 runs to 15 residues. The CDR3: CASSAGGTIPLTAFF. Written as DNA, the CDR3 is TGTGCCAGCAGCGCGGGAGGGACAATACCGTTGACAGCTTTCTTT.

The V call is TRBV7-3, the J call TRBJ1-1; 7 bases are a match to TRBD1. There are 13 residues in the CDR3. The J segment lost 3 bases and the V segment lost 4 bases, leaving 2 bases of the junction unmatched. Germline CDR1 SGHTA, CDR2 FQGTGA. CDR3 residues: CASSSTGYTEAFF. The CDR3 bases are TGTGCCAGCAGCTCGACAGGGTACACTGAAGCTTTCTTT.

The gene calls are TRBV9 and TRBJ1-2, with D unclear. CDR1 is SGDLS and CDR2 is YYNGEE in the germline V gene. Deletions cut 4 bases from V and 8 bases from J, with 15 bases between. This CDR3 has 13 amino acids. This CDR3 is CASSPPTPRGYTF. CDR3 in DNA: TGTGCCAGCAGCCCCCCCACCCCAAGGGGCTACACCTTC.

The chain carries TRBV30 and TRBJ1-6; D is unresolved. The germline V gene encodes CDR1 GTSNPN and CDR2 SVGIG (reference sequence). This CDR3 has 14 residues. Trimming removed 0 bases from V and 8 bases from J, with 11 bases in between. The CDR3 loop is CAWSVLGADSPLHF. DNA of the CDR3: TGTGCCTGGAGTGTACTAGGTGCGGATTCACCCCTCCACTTT. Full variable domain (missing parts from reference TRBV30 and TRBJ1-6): SQTIHQWPATLVQPVGSPLSLECTVEGTSNPNLYWYRQAAGRGLQLLFYSVGIGQISSEVPQNLSASRPQDRQFILSSKKLLLSDSGFYLCAWSVLGADSPLHFGNGTRLTVT.

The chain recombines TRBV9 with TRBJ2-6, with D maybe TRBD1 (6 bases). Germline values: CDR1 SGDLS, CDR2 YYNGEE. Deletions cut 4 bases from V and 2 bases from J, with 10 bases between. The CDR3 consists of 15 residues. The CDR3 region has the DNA TGTGCCAGCAGCAGATCAGGGGCTGGGGCCAACGTCCTGACTTTC. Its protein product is CASSRSGAGANVLTF.

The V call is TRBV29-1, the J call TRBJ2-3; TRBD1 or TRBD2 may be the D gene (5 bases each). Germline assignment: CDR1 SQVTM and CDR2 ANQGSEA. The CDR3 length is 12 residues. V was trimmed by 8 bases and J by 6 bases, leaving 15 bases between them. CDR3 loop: CSLRDAPDTQYF. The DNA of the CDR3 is TGCAGCCTAAGGGACGCCCCCGATACGCAGTATTTT.

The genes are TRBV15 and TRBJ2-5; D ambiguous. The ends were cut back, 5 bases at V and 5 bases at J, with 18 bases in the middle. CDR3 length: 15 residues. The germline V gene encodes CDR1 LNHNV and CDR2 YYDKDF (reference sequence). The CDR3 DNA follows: TGTGCCACCAGCTTCTTGGGCCAAGGCATGGAGACCCAGTACTTC. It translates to CATSFLGQGMETQYF.

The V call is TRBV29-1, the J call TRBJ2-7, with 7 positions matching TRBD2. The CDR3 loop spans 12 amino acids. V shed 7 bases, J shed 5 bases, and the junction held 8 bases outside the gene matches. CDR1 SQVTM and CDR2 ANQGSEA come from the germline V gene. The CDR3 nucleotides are TGCAGCGCCGGCGCAGGGAGGGACGAGCAGTACTTC. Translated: CSAGAGRDEQYF.

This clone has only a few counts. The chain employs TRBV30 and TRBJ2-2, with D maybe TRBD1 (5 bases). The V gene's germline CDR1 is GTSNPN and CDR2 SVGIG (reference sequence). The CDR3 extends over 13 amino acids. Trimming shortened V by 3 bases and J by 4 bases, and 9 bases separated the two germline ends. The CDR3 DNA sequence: TGTGCCTGGAGCGGACAAGCCACCGGGGAGCTGTTTTTT. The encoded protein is CAWSGQATGELFF.